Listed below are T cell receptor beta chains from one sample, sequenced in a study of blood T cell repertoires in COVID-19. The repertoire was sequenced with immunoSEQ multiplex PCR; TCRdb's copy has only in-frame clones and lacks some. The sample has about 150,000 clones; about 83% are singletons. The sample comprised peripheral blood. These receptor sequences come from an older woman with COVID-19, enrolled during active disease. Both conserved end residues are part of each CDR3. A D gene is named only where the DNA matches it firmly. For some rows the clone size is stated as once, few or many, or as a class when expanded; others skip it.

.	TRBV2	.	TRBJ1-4	TGTGCCAGCAGTTTGACAGTCCCTAATGAAAAACTGTTTTTT	CASSLTVPNEKLFF
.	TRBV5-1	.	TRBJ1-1	TGCGCCAGCAGCTTCTTCGAGAGCCCGAACACTGAAGCTTTCTTT	CASSFFESPNTEAFF
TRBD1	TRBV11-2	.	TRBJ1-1	TGTGCCAGCAGCTTAGATCGCAGGGGGTTAGCTTTCTTT	CASSLDRRGLAFF
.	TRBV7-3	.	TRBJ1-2	TGTGCCAGCAGCTTGGAGGGCTATGGCTACACCTTC	CASSLEGYGYTF
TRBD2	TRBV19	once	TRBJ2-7	TGTGCCAGTAGAATAAGCGGGAGCGCGAACGAGCAGTACTTC	CASRISGSANEQYF
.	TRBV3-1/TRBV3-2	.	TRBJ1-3	TGTGCCAGCAGCCCCGTGGGCAAGACCTACTCCGGAAACACCATATATTTT	CASSPVGKTYSGNTIYF
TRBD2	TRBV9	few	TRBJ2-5	TGTGCCAGCAGCGTACGTCCGGGACTAGCGGAGACCCAGTACTTC	CASSVRPGLAETQYF
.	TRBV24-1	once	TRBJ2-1	TGTGCCACCAGTGATTTGAAGGGCGGGGCTCTCAATGAGCAGTTCTTC	CATSDLKGGALNEQFF
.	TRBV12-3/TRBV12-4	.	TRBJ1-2	TGTGCCAGCAGTGGACAGTTCTATGGCTACACCTTC	CASSGQFYGYTF
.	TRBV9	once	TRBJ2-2	TGTGCCAGCAGCGTGATCGCTGACTCAGCCGGGGAGCTGTTTTTT	CASSVIADSAGELFF
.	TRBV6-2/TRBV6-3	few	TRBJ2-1	TGTGCCAGCAGTTATAACAATGAGCAGTTCTTC	CASSYNNEQFF
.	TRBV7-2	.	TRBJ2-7	TGTGCCAGCAGCCCGGTGGAGGGTCTTTCCTACGAGCAGTACTTC	CASSPVEGLSYEQYF
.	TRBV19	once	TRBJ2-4	TGTGCCACCAGCGGCTTCACCAGCGACATTCAGTACTTC	CATSGFTSDIQYF
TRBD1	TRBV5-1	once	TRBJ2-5	TGCGCCAGCAGCTCGGTGCCGGGACAGCAAGAGACCCAGTACTTC	CASSSVPGQQETQYF